This T cell receptor beta chain was recovered during a study of T cell responses to AZD1222 COVID-19 vaccine. General observations from the study: Clonal diversity may have been underestimated, and the donors were mostly white British, with more females than males.

Remarks on this clone: The antigen is not known.

The CDR3 is made up of 13 amino acids. V was pared by 4 bases and J by 2 bases, with 7 bases between. Germline values: CDR1 SGHDT, CDR2 YYEEEE. Sequencing used immunoSEQ multiplex PCR; TCRdb keeps in-frame clones, though not all of them. The sample carries about 100,000 clones, around nine tenths recorded once. The receptor was isolated from an adult who received the MenACWY meningococcal vaccine as a control. The J gene is TRBJ1-3, the V gene TRBV5-6; D is ambiguous. The sequencing here drew on peripheral blood, taken 28 days after the second dose of the MenACWY control vaccine. CDR3 loop: CASSQGPGNTIYF. CDR3 DNA: TGTGCCAGCAGCCAAGGCCCTGGAAACACCATATATTTT.